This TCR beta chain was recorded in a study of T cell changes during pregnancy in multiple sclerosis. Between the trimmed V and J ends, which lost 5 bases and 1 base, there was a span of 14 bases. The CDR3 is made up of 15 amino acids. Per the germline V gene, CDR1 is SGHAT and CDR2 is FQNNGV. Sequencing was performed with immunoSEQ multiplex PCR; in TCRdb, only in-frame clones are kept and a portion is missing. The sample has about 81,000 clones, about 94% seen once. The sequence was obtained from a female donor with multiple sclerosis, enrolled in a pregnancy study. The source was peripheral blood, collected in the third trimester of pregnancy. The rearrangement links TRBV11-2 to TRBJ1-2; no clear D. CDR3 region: CASSSLREHNYGYTF. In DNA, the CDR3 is TGTGCCAGCAGCAGCTTACGCGAGCATAACTATGGCTACACCTTC.